Listed below are T cell receptor beta chains from one sample, sequenced in a study of T cells after yellow fever vaccination. TCRdb reprocessed the 5' RACE reads with MiXCR, giving one entry per CDR3 protein. The data show about 110,000 distinct CDR3 sequences, approximately 8.4% seen once. The sample here was CD8+ T cells sorted from PBMCs, taken 45 days after the yellow fever booster vaccination. The origin of the receptors is a man between 25 and 39 years old who received the YFV17D yellow fever vaccine. Both conserved end residues are part of each CDR3. Each record gives: J gene, D gene, V gene, clone size, CDR3 protein. D genes are given only for firm matches. The size of a clone is reported for some rows only, either as once, few or many, or as a class for expanded clones.

j_gene: TRBJ1-1
d_gene: NA
v_gene: TRBV12-3/TRBV12-4
abundance: many
CDR3aa: CASSLRGGTEAFF

j_gene: TRBJ2-1
d_gene: TRBD2
v_gene: TRBV5-1
abundance: many
CDR3aa: CASSLGDYEDHEQFF

j_gene: TRBJ2-1
d_gene: TRBD2
v_gene: TRBV6-5
abundance: NA
CDR3aa: CASSYAGVSYNVQFF

j_gene: TRBJ2-1
d_gene: TRBD2
v_gene: TRBV20-1
abundance: many
CDR3aa: CSASSLAGSVYSYNEQFF

j_gene: TRBJ2-7
d_gene: TRBD1
v_gene: TRBV5-1
abundance: NA
CDR3aa: CASSWATGTYEQYF

j_gene: TRBJ2-7
d_gene: TRBD1
v_gene: TRBV7-2
abundance: many
CDR3aa: CASSTGQGPLFEQYF

j_gene: TRBJ2-1
d_gene: TRBD1
v_gene: TRBV15
abundance: many
CDR3aa: CATRPERDRGPSGLFF

j_gene: TRBJ2-7
d_gene: NA
v_gene: TRBV12-3/TRBV12-4
abundance: many
CDR3aa: CASSLPDSPYEQYF

j_gene: TRBJ2-7
d_gene: NA
v_gene: TRBV7-6
abundance: many
CDR3aa: CASSFGTPAYEQYF

j_gene: TRBJ2-5
d_gene: NA
v_gene: TRBV4-1
abundance: many
CDR3aa: CASSQDGGAETQYF

j_gene: TRBJ1-1
d_gene: NA
v_gene: TRBV4-3
abundance: many
CDR3aa: CASSQDWGNTEAFF

j_gene: TRBJ2-1
d_gene: NA
v_gene: TRBV12-3/TRBV12-4
abundance: many
CDR3aa: CASSLPGDDYNEQFF

j_gene: TRBJ2-7
d_gene: TRBD2
v_gene: TRBV18
abundance: many
CDR3aa: CASSTSGLAGFGAIGEQYF

j_gene: TRBJ2-1
d_gene: TRBD2
v_gene: TRBV5-1
abundance: many
CDR3aa: CASSGTSGSLSEQFF

j_gene: TRBJ2-5
d_gene: NA
v_gene: TRBV15
abundance: many
CDR3aa: CATSKTDAANKETQYF

j_gene: TRBJ2-3
d_gene: TRBD2
v_gene: TRBV5-1
abundance: many
CDR3aa: CASSGTSGTDTQYF

j_gene: TRBJ1-5
d_gene: NA
v_gene: TRBV27
abundance: many
CDR3aa: CASSLAGNQPQHF

j_gene: TRBJ2-2
d_gene: TRBD1
v_gene: TRBV11-3
abundance: many
CDR3aa: CASSSDRGTGELFF

j_gene: TRBJ2-7
d_gene: TRBD2
v_gene: TRBV9
abundance: many
CDR3aa: CASSVSGTSGSGGEQYF

j_gene: TRBJ2-3
d_gene: NA
v_gene: TRBV7-6
abundance: many
CDR3aa: CASSLVPSSTDTQYF

j_gene: TRBJ1-5
d_gene: NA
v_gene: TRBV4-1
abundance: many
CDR3aa: CASSQDEGSSQPQHF

j_gene: TRBJ2-1
d_gene: TRBD2
v_gene: TRBV11-2
abundance: few
CDR3aa: CASSLAGRGVDEQFF

j_gene: TRBJ2-2
d_gene: NA
v_gene: TRBV12-3/TRBV12-4
abundance: NA
CDR3aa: CASSFYGSSATGELFF

j_gene: TRBJ2-7
d_gene: NA
v_gene: TRBV14
abundance: many
CDR3aa: CASRSVDAYEQYF

j_gene: TRBJ2-1
d_gene: NA
v_gene: TRBV7-8
abundance: many
CDR3aa: CASSLVVYNEQFF

j_gene: TRBJ1-2
d_gene: NA
v_gene: TRBV7-2
abundance: many
CDR3aa: CASSLAYGDGYTF

j_gene: TRBJ2-3
d_gene: TRBD2
v_gene: TRBV11-2
abundance: NA
CDR3aa: CASSLGAGIQYF

j_gene: TRBJ2-7
d_gene: NA
v_gene: TRBV7-9
abundance: many
CDR3aa: CATSAYEQYF

j_gene: TRBJ2-2
d_gene: TRBD1
v_gene: TRBV7-9
abundance: many
CDR3aa: CASSSTIRDRNTGELFF

j_gene: TRBJ2-7
d_gene: TRBD2
v_gene: TRBV29-1
abundance: NA
CDR3aa: CSVEGAREGYEQYF

j_gene: TRBJ2-6
d_gene: NA
v_gene: TRBV3-1
abundance: few
CDR3aa: CASSLDGTSSGANVLTF

j_gene: TRBJ2-1
d_gene: TRBD1
v_gene: TRBV2
abundance: NA
CDR3aa: CASSTGGYYYNEQFF

j_gene: TRBJ2-1
d_gene: NA
v_gene: TRBV12-3/TRBV12-4
abundance: few
CDR3aa: CPYRFYNPYNEQFF

j_gene: TRBJ2-1
d_gene: TRBD2
v_gene: TRBV9
abundance: few
CDR3aa: CASSLGASGNYNEQFF

j_gene: TRBJ1-1
d_gene: NA
v_gene: TRBV4-2
abundance: many
CDR3aa: CASSQGAGETEAFF

j_gene: TRBJ2-7
d_gene: NA
v_gene: TRBV27
abundance: many
CDR3aa: CASSPGVTYSQYF

j_gene: TRBJ2-7
d_gene: NA
v_gene: TRBV3-1
abundance: many
CDR3aa: CASSQGAGEQYF

j_gene: TRBJ2-7
d_gene: TRBD1
v_gene: TRBV10-2
abundance: few
CDR3aa: CASSHGGQGHEQYF

j_gene: TRBJ2-7
d_gene: NA
v_gene: TRBV7-2
abundance: few
CDR3aa: CASSFSGGIYEQYF

j_gene: TRBJ2-1
d_gene: TRBD2
v_gene: TRBV5-5
abundance: few
CDR3aa: CASSSGLAGGNEQFF

j_gene: TRBJ2-2
d_gene: NA
v_gene: TRBV25-1
abundance: few
CDR3aa: CASSEDAGHTGELFF

j_gene: TRBJ2-7
d_gene: TRBD2
v_gene: TRBV7-3
abundance: many
CDR3aa: CASSLTSGTYEQYF

j_gene: TRBJ2-7
d_gene: NA
v_gene: TRBV9
abundance: many
CDR3aa: CASSAADIGNYEQYF

j_gene: TRBJ2-1
d_gene: TRBD2
v_gene: TRBV12-3/TRBV12-4
abundance: many
CDR3aa: CASTPGGDEQFF

j_gene: TRBJ2-3
d_gene: NA
v_gene: TRBV12-3/TRBV12-4
abundance: many
CDR3aa: CASRPRSEYTDTQYF

j_gene: TRBJ2-3
d_gene: NA
v_gene: TRBV4-3
abundance: many
CDR3aa: CASSQGGPTDTQYF

j_gene: TRBJ2-7
d_gene: TRBD2
v_gene: TRBV12-3/TRBV12-4
abundance: many
CDR3aa: CASSPGLAGVAYF

j_gene: TRBJ1-2
d_gene: NA
v_gene: TRBV7-9
abundance: many
CDR3aa: CASSLGGGPLDGYTF